This TCR beta chain appears in the sequencing data of a study of early T cells in non-severe SARS-CoV-2 infection. Background on the study: RNA in bulk from unsorted whole blood was sequenced, and chains were unpaired.

Study-level points and caveats: Comparison of clonotypes with VDJdb favored anti-spike CD8 responses while missing private and CD4 specificities.

A word on this clonotype: Antigen: not known.

The protocol attached unique molecular identifiers to individual cDNA molecules. Each CDR3 protein gets one entry after TCRdb re-called the 5' RACE reads with MiXCR. The sample holds around 99,000 distinct CDR3 sequences, 8.5% to 14% seen once. Germline V lookup: CDR1 MDHEN, CDR2 SYDVKM. Trimming cost V 3 bases and J 8 bases, with 6 bases left between them. The CDR3 runs to 11 residues. Sequenced input: whole blood. The receptor comes from an adult who was a healthcare worker with PCR-confirmed SARS-CoV-2 infection or an uninfected control (not recorded which). The V gene is TRBV28, the J gene TRBJ2-3; no reliable D call. The CDR3 here is CASSLVSTQYF. The CDR3 DNA sequence: TGTGCCAGCAGTTTGGTATCTACGCAGTATTTT. The whole variable domain, remainder taken from reference TRBV28 and TRBJ2-3, is DVKVTQSSRYLVKRTGEKVFLECVQDMDHENMFWYRQDPGLGLRLIYFSYDVKMKEKGDIPEGYSVSREKKERFSLILESASTNQTSMYLCASSLVSTQYFGPGTRLTVL.